This is a list of T cell receptor beta chains from one sample in a study of blood T cell repertoires in COVID-19. Libraries were prepared by immunoSEQ multiplex PCR; TCRdb keeps only in-frame clonotypes and omits some of them. The repertoire holds fewer than 65,000 clones, with approximately 87% as singletons. Sequencing input: peripheral blood. These receptors were collected from a man in his sixties with acute or convalescent COVID-19. The conserved cysteine and the conserved F or W are not part of the CDR3 here.

TRBV5-4	TRBJ1-6	ASTDGSSYNSPLH
TRBV4-3	TRBJ1-3	ASSQEPTGGAGNTIY
TRBV28	TRBJ2-1	ASSSLAGGYNEQF
TRBV5-1	TRBJ2-7	ASSQGPGQGAPYEQY
TRBV9	TRBJ1-3	ASSVAVTGAGNTIY
TRBV4-3	TRBJ1-1	ASSQAQGGGTEAF
TRBV27	TRBJ1-5	ASSLGQGNNQPQH
TRBV18	TRBJ1-6	ASSQDVRARSPLH
TRBV7-6	TRBJ1-1	ASTSQGGGRDTEAF
TRBV11-3	TRBJ2-5	ASSRGRRGGGVGETQY
TRBV11-2	TRBJ1-2	ASMTLRYINYGYT
TRBV6-5	TRBJ2-3	ASSYGGGGDTDTQY
TRBV4-3	TRBJ1-1	ASSQEGQGMNTEAF
TRBV29-1	TRBJ2-7	SVTGTAYEQY
TRBV7-9	TRBJ1-2	ASSLTPYGYT
TRBV4-1	TRBJ2-1	ASSPQGLAGESYNEQF
TRBV7-9	TRBJ2-7	ASSSPGTAYEQY
TRBV7-8	TRBJ2-7	ASSLDIASSYEQY
TRBV19	TRBJ1-5	ASSAGTGNQPQH
TRBV2	TRBJ2-5	ASSKGQGQETQY
TRBV29-1	TRBJ1-6	SVGGTGDSPLH
TRBV10-2	TRBJ1-4	ASSHGPQGEKLF
TRBV19	TRBJ1-6	ASTTDRGNSPLH
TRBV19	TRBJ1-6	ASSTAGGYNSPLH
TRBV7-8	TRBJ2-1	ASSLARGGHVEQF
TRBV7-9	TRBJ2-3	ASSLDAGNTDTQY
TRBV4-1	TRBJ1-1	ASSPARGHSNTEAF
TRBV27	TRBJ2-3	ASSRPGVAGGPDTQY
TRBV11-2	TRBJ2-7	ASSFLPPSGQYYEQY
TRBV30	TRBJ1-2	AWSVGGIGNGYT
TRBV7-2	TRBJ1-5	ASSQGLLNQPQH
TRBV14	TRBJ2-1	ASSPGSRIVDEQF
TRBV19	TRBJ1-5	ASSIAQGFPQPQH
TRBV28	TRBJ1-1	ASSLEMSVTEAF
TRBV30	TRBJ1-2	AWSVDRPNGYT
TRBV19	TRBJ2-2	ASSTSGELF
TRBV13	TRBJ2-3	ASSQRGGTGGSDTQY
TRBV15	TRBJ2-5	ATSRSAFRGETQY
TRBV18	TRBJ2-7	ASSFRQGGYEQY
TRBV4-1	TRBJ1-3	ASSQESPGGAGNTIY